Listed below are T cell receptor beta chains from one sample, sequenced in a study of T cells after yellow fever vaccination. MiXCR, run by TCRdb on the 5' RACE reads, gives a single entry per CDR3 protein. The table lists approximately 160,000 distinct CDR3 sequences, roughly 8.8% of them singletons. This sample comprised CD8+ T cells sorted from PBMCs, obtained 45 days after the yellow fever booster vaccination. These receptors originate from a man aged 18-30 years who received the YFV17D yellow fever vaccine. Each CDR3 is given with its conserved first and last residue. The order of the fields is V gene, D gene, J gene, clone size, CDR3 protein, CDR3 DNA. The D gene is left open where the match is weak. Expanded clones get a size class; other rows say once, few or many, or leave the size out.

TRBV27	-	TRBJ2-3	few	CASSLASTDTQYF	TGTGCCAGCAGTTTAGCTAGCACAGATACGCAGTATTTT
TRBV27	-	TRBJ1-1	-	CASSPVPHTEAFF	TGTGCCAGCAGTCCGGTTCCTCATACTGAAGCTTTCTTT
TRBV29-1	-	TRBJ1-1	-	CSASTRGLGNTEAFF	TGCAGCGCATCTACCCGGGGCTTAGGGAACACTGAAGCTTTCTTT
TRBV7-2	-	TRBJ1-1	-	CASSLVRKNTEAFF	TGTGCCAGCAGCTTAGTTCGGAAAAACACTGAAGCTTTCTTT
TRBV25-1	TRBD1	TRBJ2-2	many	CASSGTGDAGELFF	TGTGCCAGCTCCGGGACAGGGGACGCCGGGGAGCTGTTTTTT
TRBV7-3	-	TRBJ2-2	few	CASSLTIEGANTGELFF	TGTGCCAGCAGCTTAACGATTGAAGGGGCGAACACCGGGGAGCTGTTTTTT
TRBV7-7	-	TRBJ1-4	-	CASSLSGATNEKLFF	TGTGCTAGCAGCTTGTCAGGCGCAACTAATGAAAAACTGTTTTTT
TRBV29-1	-	TRBJ1-4	-	CSVAATNEKLFF	TGCAGCGTTGCCGCAACTAATGAAAAACTGTTTTTT
TRBV7-9	TRBD1	TRBJ1-4	few	CASSHPGTGEEKLFF	TGTGCCAGCAGCCACCCCGGGACAGGGGAAGAAAAACTGTTTTTT
TRBV20-1	-	TRBJ2-5	few	CSARPQLRATLQETQYF	TGCAGTGCTAGACCCCAGTTGAGGGCTACTTTACAAGAGACCCAGTACTTC
TRBV28	TRBD1	TRBJ2-5	-	CASSSGQGRSEETQYF	TGTGCCAGCAGTTCTGGACAGGGGCGAAGCGAAGAGACCCAGTACTTC
TRBV6-2/TRBV6-3	TRBD1	TRBJ1-1	few	CASSYYRGLDTEAFF	TGTGCCAGCAGTTACTACAGGGGGCTTGACACTGAAGCTTTCTTT
TRBV9	-	TRBJ2-5	few	CASSANRLTDHQETQYF	TGTGCCAGCAGCGCGAATCGACTGACAGACCACCAAGAGACCCAGTACTTC
TRBV5-1	-	TRBJ2-1	few	CASSFEGTSRNEQFF	TGCGCCAGCAGCTTCGAGGGGACAAGTCGGAATGAGCAGTTCTTC
TRBV6-6	-	TRBJ2-2	few	CASSHQGTGELFF	TGTGCCAGCAGTCACCAGGGAACCGGGGAGCTGTTTTTT
TRBV12-3/TRBV12-4	TRBD2	TRBJ2-3	-	CASTLNPGLAGGTDTQYF	TGTGCCAGCACCCTCAACCCGGGACTAGCGGGGGGCACAGATACGCAGTATTTT
TRBV7-9	TRBD1	TRBJ1-2	-	CASRGQGFYGYTF	TGTGCCAGCAGAGGACAGGGATTCTATGGCTACACCTTC
TRBV5-1	TRBD1	TRBJ2-1	many	CASSAPGQGNNEQFF	TGCGCCAGCAGCGCCCCGGGACAGGGTAACAATGAGCAGTTCTTC
TRBV27	-	TRBJ2-6	-	CASSTLTASGANVLTF	TGTGCCAGCAGTACCTTGACGGCTTCTGGGGCCAACGTCCTGACTTTC
TRBV5-1	TRBD2	TRBJ2-5	few	CASSGRLAGTVGQYF	TGCGCCAGCAGCGGAAGACTAGCGGGGACCGTGGGCCAGTACTTC
TRBV24-1	TRBD1	TRBJ2-5	-	CATSDRDRDWETQYF	TGTGCCACCAGTGATCGGGACAGGGATTGGGAGACCCAGTACTTC
TRBV12-3/TRBV12-4	TRBD1	TRBJ1-3	-	CASSWTGSGNTIYF	TGTGCCAGCAGTTGGACAGGGTCTGGAAACACCATATATTTT
TRBV27	-	TRBJ2-2	-	CASSFLPFGSGELFF	TGTGCCAGCAGTTTCCTTCCCTTCGGCTCCGGGGAGCTGTTTTTT
TRBV28	-	TRBJ2-5	once	CASSLGQGGDQETQYF	TGTGCCAGCAGTTTAGGCCAAGGAGGGGATCAAGAGACCCAGTACTTC
TRBV20-1	-	TRBJ1-1	few	CSATTRGNTEAFF	TGCAGTGCTACCACTAGGGGAAACACTGAAGCTTTCTTT
TRBV5-1	TRBD1	TRBJ1-1	-	CASSTGTGSVYTEAFF	TGCGCCAGCAGCACAGGGACAGGGTCTGTCTACACTGAAGCTTTCTTT
TRBV3-1	TRBD1	TRBJ2-5	few	CASSAGQGIGETQYF	TGTGCCAGCAGCGCGGGACAGGGTATAGGAGAGACCCAGTACTTC
TRBV29-1	TRBD2	TRBJ2-1	many	CSATLAGGYNEQFF	TGCAGCGCAACATTAGCGGGGGGCTACAATGAGCAGTTCTTC
TRBV4-1	-	TRBJ2-2	many	CASSQEGGGLIGELFF	TGCGCCAGCAGCCAAGAAGGAGGGGGTTTGATCGGGGAGCTGTTTTTT
TRBV6-6	-	TRBJ2-1	few	CASTGPGSSYNEQFF	TGTGCCAGCACCGGACCTGGGAGCTCCTACAATGAGCAGTTCTTC
TRBV6-2/TRBV6-3	-	TRBJ2-7	-	CASTSPQARGGTYEQYF	TGTGCCAGCACCAGCCCGCAGGCTCGGGGCGGGACCTACGAGCAGTACTTC
TRBV3-1	TRBD1	TRBJ1-2	-	CASSRLGQGLSSYGYTF	TGTGCCAGCAGCAGACTTGGACAGGGGCTCTCCAGCTATGGCTACACCTTC
TRBV6-5	TRBD2	TRBJ2-7	-	CASSYSSPSGGLRYHEQYF	TGTGCCAGCAGTTACTCGAGTCCTAGCGGGGGGCTCCGGTACCACGAGCAGTACTTC
TRBV27	-	TRBJ1-4	-	CASSLSEGSGKLFF	TGTGCCAGCAGTTTATCGGAGGGGTCGGGAAAACTGTTTTTT
TRBV7-9	-	TRBJ2-1	-	CASSPGPLYNEQFF	TGTGCCAGCAGCCCAGGCCCACTCTACAATGAGCAGTTCTTC
TRBV9	-	TRBJ2-5	-	CASSVKGTGGTQYF	TGTGCCAGCAGCGTAAAAGGGACGGGTGGGACCCAGTACTTC
TRBV27	TRBD1	TRBJ2-3	many	CASSLGTGLVDTQYF	TGTGCCAGCAGTTTAGGGACAGGGCTCGTAGATACGCAGTATTTT
TRBV27	TRBD2	TRBJ2-3	few	CASTRAGPGTDTQYF	TGTGCCAGCACCCGAGCGGGGCCGGGCACAGATACGCAGTATTTT
TRBV11-2	-	TRBJ2-2	few	CASSSGARVPFAGELFF	TGTGCCAGCAGCTCAGGGGCGCGGGTCCCGTTTGCCGGGGAGCTGTTTTTT
TRBV5-5	-	TRBJ2-5	-	CASSWMLKLQETQYF	TGTGCCAGCAGTTGGATGTTAAAATTACAAGAGACCCAGTACTTC
TRBV27	-	TRBJ1-6	-	CASRPGTEESPLHF	TGTGCCAGCAGGCCCGGGACCGAAGAATCACCCCTCCACTTT
TRBV7-9	-	TRBJ2-3	-	CASSLGMHAGTTDTQYF	TGTGCCAGCAGCTTAGGCATGCACGCGGGGACCACAGATACGCAGTATTTT
TRBV6-6	-	TRBJ1-4	-	CASGSRANEKLFF	TGTGCCAGCGGATCGAGGGCTAATGAAAAACTGTTTTTT
TRBV6-4	TRBD2	TRBJ2-1	many	CASSPRLAGAPGNEQFF	TGTGCCAGCAGCCCCCGACTAGCGGGGGCCCCTGGGAATGAGCAGTTCTTC
TRBV14	-	TRBJ2-2	-	CASSSLPPNTGELFF	TGTGCCAGCAGCAGTCTGCCGCCGAACACCGGGGAGCTGTTTTTT
TRBV7-9	-	TRBJ2-1	-	CASTWTAIYNEQFF	TGTGCCAGCACCTGGACAGCCATTTACAATGAGCAGTTCTTC
TRBV9	TRBD2	TRBJ2-7	-	CASSVRASGGSNEQYF	TGTGCCAGCAGCGTAAGGGCTAGCGGAGGATCGAACGAGCAGTACTTC
TRBV9	TRBD2	TRBJ2-3	-	CASSVGRGGHTDTQYF	TGTGCCAGCAGCGTAGGGCGGGGGGGACACACAGATACGCAGTATTTT
TRBV12-3/TRBV12-4	-	TRBJ2-1	many	CATMWGYNEQFF	TGTGCCACGATGTGGGGCTACAATGAGCAGTTCTTC
TRBV4-3	-	TRBJ2-1	-	CASSQEGSANEQFF	TGCGCCAGCAGCCAAGAAGGGAGTGCCAATGAGCAGTTCTTC
TRBV2	-	TRBJ2-1	few	CALLVSNEQFF	TGTGCCCTGCTCGTCTCCAATGAGCAGTTCTTC
TRBV4-2	-	TRBJ1-6	-	CASSQDRGGRSPLHF	TGTGCCAGCAGCCAAGATCGGGGTGGTAGGTCACCCCTCCACTTT
TRBV7-2	TRBD2	TRBJ2-5	-	CASSPRLAGGGETQYF	TGTGCCAGCAGCCCCCGCCTAGCGGGGGGAGGGGAGACCCAGTACTTC
TRBV9	-	TRBJ2-3	-	CASSAGWGTSTDTQYF	TGTGCCAGCAGCGCCGGGTGGGGAACTAGCACAGATACGCAGTATTTT
TRBV7-2	-	TRBJ2-3	-	CASKASPADTQYF	TGTGCCAGCAAGGCTAGCCCCGCAGATACGCAGTATTTT
TRBV5-4	-	TRBJ1-2	once	CASSHEQAGGYTF	TGTGCCAGCAGCCACGAACAGGCGGGTGGCTACACCTTC
TRBV7-9	TRBD1	TRBJ1-2	many	CASSARLTGDYGYTF	TGTGCCAGCAGCGCCCGCCTGACAGGGGACTATGGCTACACCTTC
TRBV5-1	TRBD2	TRBJ2-3	-	CASSLGLAGAKDTQYF	TGCGCCAGCAGCTTGGGACTAGCGGGGGCCAAAGATACGCAGTATTTT
TRBV7-9	-	TRBJ2-1	few	CASSLELANYNEQFF	TGTGCCAGCAGCTTAGAGCTAGCGAACTACAATGAGCAGTTCTTC
TRBV10-2	-	TRBJ2-5	few	CASSSPQTGAETQYF	TGCGCCAGCAGTTCCCCCCAGACGGGCGCGGAGACCCAGTACTTC